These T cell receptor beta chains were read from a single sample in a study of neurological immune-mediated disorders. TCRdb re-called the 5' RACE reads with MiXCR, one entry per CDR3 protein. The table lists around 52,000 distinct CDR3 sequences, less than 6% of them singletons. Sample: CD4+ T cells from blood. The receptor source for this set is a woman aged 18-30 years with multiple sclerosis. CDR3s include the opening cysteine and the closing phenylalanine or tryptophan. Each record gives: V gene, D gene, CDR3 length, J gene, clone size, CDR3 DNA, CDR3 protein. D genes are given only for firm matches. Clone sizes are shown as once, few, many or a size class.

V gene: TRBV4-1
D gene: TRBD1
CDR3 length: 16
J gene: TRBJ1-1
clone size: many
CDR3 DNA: TGCGCCAGCAGCCAAGTGTCGGACAGGGGTAACACTGAAGCTTTCTTT
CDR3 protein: CASSQVSDRGNTEAFF

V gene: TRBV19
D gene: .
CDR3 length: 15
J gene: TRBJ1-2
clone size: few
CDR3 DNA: TGTGCCAGTACCACCCCATCGAGAGCTAACTATGGCTACACCTTC
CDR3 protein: CASTTPSRANYGYTF

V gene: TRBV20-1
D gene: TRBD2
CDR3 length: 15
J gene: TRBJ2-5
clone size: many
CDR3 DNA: TGCAGTGCTAGGGTGGCTAGCGGGAGGGTGGAGACCCAGTACTTC
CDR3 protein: CSARVASGRVETQYF

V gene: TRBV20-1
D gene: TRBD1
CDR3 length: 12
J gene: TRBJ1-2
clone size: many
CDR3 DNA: TGCAGTCCCGGGACAGGAAAGGATGGCTACACCTTC
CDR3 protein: CSPGTGKDGYTF

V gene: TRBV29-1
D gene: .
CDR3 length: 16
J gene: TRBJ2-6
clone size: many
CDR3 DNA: TGCAGCGTTGTCCAACCCACAGGGAGCGGGGCCAACGTCCTGACTTTC
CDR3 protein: CSVVQPTGSGANVLTF

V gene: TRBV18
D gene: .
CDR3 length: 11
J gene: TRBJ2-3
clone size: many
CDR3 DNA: TGTGCCAGCTCACTCCAGGAAGCGCAGTATTTT
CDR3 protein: CASSLQEAQYF

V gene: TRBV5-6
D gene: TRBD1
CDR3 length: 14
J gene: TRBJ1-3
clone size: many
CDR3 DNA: TGTGCCAGCAGCCTGGACAGGGGAGGAAACACCATATATTTT
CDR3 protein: CASSLDRGGNTIYF

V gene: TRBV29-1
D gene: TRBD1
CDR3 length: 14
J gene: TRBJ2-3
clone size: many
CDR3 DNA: TGCAGCGTTGAAAACAGGGGCGGGACAGATACGCAGTATTTT
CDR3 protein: CSVENRGGTDTQYF

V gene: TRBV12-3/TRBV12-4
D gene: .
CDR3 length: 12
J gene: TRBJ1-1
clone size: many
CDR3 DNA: TGTGCCAGCAGGATAATGAACACTGAAGCTTTCTTT
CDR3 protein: CASRIMNTEAFF

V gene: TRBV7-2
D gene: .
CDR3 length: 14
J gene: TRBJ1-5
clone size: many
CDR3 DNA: TGTGCCAGCAGCCGCGCGATGGGGACTCAGCCCCAGCATTTT
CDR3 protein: CASSRAMGTQPQHF

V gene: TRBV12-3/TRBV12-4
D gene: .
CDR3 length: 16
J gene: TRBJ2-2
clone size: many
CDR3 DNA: TGTGCCAGCAGTTTAGCGTTTTCAGAAGGTTCCGGGGAGCTGTTTTTT
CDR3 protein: CASSLAFSEGSGELFF

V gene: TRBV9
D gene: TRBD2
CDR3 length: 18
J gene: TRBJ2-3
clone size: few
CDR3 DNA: TGTGCCAGCAGCGCATTCCCTAGCGGGGGGCTAGACACAGATACGCAGTATTTT
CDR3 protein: CASSAFPSGGLDTDTQYF